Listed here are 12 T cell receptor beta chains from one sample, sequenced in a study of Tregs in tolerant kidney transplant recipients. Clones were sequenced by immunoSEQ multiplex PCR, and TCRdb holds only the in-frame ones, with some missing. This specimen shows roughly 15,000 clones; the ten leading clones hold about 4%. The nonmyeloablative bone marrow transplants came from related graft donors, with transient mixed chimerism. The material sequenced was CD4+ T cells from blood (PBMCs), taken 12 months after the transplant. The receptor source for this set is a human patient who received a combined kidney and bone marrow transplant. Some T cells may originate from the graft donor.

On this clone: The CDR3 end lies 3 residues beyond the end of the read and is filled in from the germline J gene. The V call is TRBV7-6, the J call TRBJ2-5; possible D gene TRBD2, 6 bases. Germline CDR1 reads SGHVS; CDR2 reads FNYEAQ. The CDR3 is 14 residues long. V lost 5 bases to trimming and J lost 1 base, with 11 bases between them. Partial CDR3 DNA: TGTGCCAGCAGCATCGGGACTTCCCAAGAGACC. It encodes CASSIGTSQET. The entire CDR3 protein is CASSIGTSQETQYF.

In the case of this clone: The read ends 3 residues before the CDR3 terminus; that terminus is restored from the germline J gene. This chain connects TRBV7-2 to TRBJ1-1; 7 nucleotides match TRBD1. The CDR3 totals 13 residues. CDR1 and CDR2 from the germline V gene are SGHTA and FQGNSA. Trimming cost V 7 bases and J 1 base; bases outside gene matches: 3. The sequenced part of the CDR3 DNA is TGTGCCAGCAAAGGGGGCTCGAACACTGAA. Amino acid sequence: CASKGGSNTE. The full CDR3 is CASKGGSNTEAFF.

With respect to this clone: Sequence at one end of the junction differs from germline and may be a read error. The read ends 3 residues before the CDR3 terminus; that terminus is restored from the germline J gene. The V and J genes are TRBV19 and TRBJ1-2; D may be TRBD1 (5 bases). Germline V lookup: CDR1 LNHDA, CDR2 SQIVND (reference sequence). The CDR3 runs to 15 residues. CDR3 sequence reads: CTSSRTISQGGGYTF. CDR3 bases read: TGTACCAGTAGCAGAACTATTTCTCAGGGAGGAGGC.

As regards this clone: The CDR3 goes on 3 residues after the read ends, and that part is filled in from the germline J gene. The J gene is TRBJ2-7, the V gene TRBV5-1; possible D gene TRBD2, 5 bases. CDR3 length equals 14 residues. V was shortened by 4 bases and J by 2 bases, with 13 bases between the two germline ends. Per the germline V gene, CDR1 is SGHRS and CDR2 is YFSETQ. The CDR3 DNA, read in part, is TGCGCCAGCAGCCAGGCGGCGGGTACCTACGAG. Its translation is CASSQAAGTYE. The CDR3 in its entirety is CASSQAAGTYEQYF.

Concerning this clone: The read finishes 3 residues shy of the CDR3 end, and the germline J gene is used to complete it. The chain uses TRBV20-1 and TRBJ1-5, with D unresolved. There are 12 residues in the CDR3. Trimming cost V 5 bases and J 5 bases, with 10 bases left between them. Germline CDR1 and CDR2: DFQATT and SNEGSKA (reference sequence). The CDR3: CSAARLDQPQHF. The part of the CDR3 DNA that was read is TGCAGTGCTGCCCGACTTGATCAGCCC.

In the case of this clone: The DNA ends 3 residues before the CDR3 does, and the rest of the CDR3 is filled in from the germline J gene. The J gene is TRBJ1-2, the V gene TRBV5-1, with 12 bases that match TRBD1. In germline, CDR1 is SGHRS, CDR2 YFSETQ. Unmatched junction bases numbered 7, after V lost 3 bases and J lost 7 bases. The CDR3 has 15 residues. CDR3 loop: CASSSPGQGALGYTF. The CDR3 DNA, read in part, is TGCGCCAGCAGCTCGCCGGGACAGGGGGCTCTTGGC.

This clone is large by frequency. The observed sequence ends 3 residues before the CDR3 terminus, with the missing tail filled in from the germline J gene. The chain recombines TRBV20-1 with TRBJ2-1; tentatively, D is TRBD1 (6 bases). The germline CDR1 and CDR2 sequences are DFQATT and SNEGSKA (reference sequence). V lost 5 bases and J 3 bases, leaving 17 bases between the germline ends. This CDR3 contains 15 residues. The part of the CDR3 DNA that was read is TGCAGTGCTCCAACCGGGACACAATACTACAATGAG. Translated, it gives CSAPTGTQYYNE. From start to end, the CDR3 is CSAPTGTQYYNEQFF.

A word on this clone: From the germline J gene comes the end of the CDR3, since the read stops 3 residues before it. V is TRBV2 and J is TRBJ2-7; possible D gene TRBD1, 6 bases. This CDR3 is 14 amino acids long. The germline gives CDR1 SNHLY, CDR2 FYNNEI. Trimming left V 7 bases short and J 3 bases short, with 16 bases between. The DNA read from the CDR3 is TGTGCCAGCACCAGAGTGGGGGCCGGCTACGAG. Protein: CASTRVGAGYE. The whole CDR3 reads CASTRVGAGYEQYF.

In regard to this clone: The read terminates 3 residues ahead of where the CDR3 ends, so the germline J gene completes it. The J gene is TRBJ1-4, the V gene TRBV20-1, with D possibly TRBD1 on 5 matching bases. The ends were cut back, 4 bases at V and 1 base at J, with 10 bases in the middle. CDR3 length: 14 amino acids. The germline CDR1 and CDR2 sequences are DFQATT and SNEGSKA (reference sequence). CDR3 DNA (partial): TGCAGTGCTACCACAGGAGTAACTAATGAAAAA. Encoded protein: CSATTGVTNEK. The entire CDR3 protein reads CSATTGVTNEKLFF.

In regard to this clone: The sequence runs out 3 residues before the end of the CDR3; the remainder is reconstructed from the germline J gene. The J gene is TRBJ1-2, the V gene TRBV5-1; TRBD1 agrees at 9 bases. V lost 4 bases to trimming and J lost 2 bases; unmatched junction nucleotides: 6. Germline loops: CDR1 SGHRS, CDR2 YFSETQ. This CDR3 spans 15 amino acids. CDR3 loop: CASSRGDRANYGYTF. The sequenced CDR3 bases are TGCGCCAGCAGCAGAGGGGACAGGGCGAACTATGGC.

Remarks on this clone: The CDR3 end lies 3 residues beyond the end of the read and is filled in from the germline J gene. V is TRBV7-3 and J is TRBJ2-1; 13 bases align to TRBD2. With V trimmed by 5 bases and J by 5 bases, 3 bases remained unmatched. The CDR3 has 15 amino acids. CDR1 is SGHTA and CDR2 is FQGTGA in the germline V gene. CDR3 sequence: CASSLGTSGNNEQFF. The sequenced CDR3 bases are TGTGCCAGCAGCCTCGGGACTAGCGGGAACAATGAG.

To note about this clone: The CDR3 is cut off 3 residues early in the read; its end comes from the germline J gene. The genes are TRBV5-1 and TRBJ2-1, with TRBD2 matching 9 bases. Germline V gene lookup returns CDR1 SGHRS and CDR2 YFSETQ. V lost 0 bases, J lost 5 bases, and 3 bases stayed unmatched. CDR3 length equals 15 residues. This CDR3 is CASSLGSGRNNEQFF. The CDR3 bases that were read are TGCGCCAGCAGCTTGGGTAGCGGGAGAAACAATGAG. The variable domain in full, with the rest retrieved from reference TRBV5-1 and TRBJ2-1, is KAGVTQTPRYLIKTRGQQVTLSCSPISGHRSVSWYQQTPGQGLQFLFEYFSETQRNKGNFPGRFSGRQFSNSRSEMNVSTLELGDSALYLCASSLGSGRNNEQFFGPGTRLTVL.